The 3 T cell receptor beta chains below come from one sample, sequenced in a study of blood T cell repertoires in COVID-19. Measured with immunoSEQ multiplex PCR; TCRdb has only the in-frame clones, and not every one. The sample records fewer than 85,000 clones, approximately 71% being singletons. Sequencing was done on a sample of peripheral blood. All receptors derive from a man between 65 and 79 years old with COVID-19, enrolled during active disease.

This clone was found a few times. The chain uses TRBV19 and TRBJ2-7, with 10 bases matching TRBD1. V shed 9 bases, J shed 6 bases, and the junction held 11 bases outside the gene matches. Germline V gene lookup returns CDR1 LNHDA and CDR2 SQIVND (reference sequence). This CDR3 region has 14 residues. The CDR3: CASRDRGGTVEQYF. The CDR3 DNA reads as TGTGCCAGCAGGGACAGGGGAGGCACCGTCGAGCAGTACTTC. Full variable domain (missing parts from reference TRBV19 and TRBJ2-7): DGGITQSPKYLFRKEGQNVTLSCEQNLNHDAMYWYRQDPGQGLRLIYYSQIVNDFQKGDIAEGYSVSREKKESFPLTVTSAQKNPTAFYLCASRDRGGTVEQYFGPGTRLTVT.

This sequence joins TRBV19 and TRBJ1-5, with TRBD1 identical over 7 bases. The trim removed 7 bases at V and 5 bases at J, leaving 11 bases unmatched. The CDR3 spans 15 residues. CDR1 and CDR2 from the germline V gene are LNHDA and SQIVND (reference sequence). Here the CDR3 reads CASKPQPGGDQPQHF. The DNA for the CDR3 is TGTGCCAGTAAGCCCCAGCCAGGGGGTGATCAGCCCCAGCATTTT.

The V gene is TRBV5-6, the J gene TRBJ2-7, with a tentative D call TRBD2 (5 bases). This CDR3 is 14 amino acids long. The germline V gene has CDR1 SGHDT and CDR2 YYEEEE. Deletions cut 4 bases from V and 2 bases from J, with 13 bases between. DNA for the CDR3: TGTGCCAGCAGCGTGGTGGGAGTAACCTACGAGCAGTACTTC. Protein: CASSVVGVTYEQYF.